Listed below are T cell receptor beta chains from one sample, sequenced in a study of identical twins. TCRdb recomputed calls from the 5' RACE reads with MiXCR, one row per CDR3 protein. The data contain around 690,000 distinct CDR3 sequences, about 20% of them singletons. These data also formed part of another study, on T cells expressing NK-cell markers.

Sequencing was performed on PBMCs. The source is a woman aged 18-29 years in good health. The CDR3 runs from the conserved cysteine through the conserved F or W. D genes are given only for firm matches. Part of the rows lack a size; the others show once, few, many or a class for expanded clones.

>TRBV20-1|many|-|TRBJ2-5
TGCAGTGCCCCTACTCCGGGGGCGGGAGAGACCCAGTACTTC
CSAPTPGAGETQYF
>TRBV4-3|many|TRBD2|TRBJ2-7
TGCGCCAGCAGCCGGGGGACTAGCGGTACCTACGAGCAGTACTTC
CASSRGTSGTYEQYF
>TRBV5-1|few|TRBD2|TRBJ2-1
TGCGCCAGCAGCCTTCTCCTAGCGGCCAATGAGCAGTTCTTC
CASSLLLAANEQFF
>TRBV5-4|few|TRBD2|TRBJ2-7
TGTGCCAGCAGCAGAGGGACTAGCGGGAGCTCCTACGAGCAGTACTTC
CASSRGTSGSSYEQYF
>TRBV5-1|-|-|TRBJ2-1
TGCGCCAGCAGCTTGGAGCTATTTCCGAATGAGCAGTTCTTC
CASSLELFPNEQFF
>TRBV12-3/TRBV12-4|once|-|TRBJ2-1
TGTGCCAGCAGCGAGATCGGGCTGTTACCGAGGGATGAGCAGTTCTTC
CASSEIGLLPRDEQFF
>TRBV20-1|-|-|TRBJ2-1
TGCAGTGCTAGATCCCACAACCGACAGCCTCGGAATGAGCAGTTCTTC
CSARSHNRQPRNEQFF
>TRBV6-5|few|-|TRBJ2-7
TGTGCCAGCAGTTCATGGGGGAACGAGCAGTACTTC
CASSSWGNEQYF
>TRBV5-1|many|-|TRBJ2-1
TGCGCCAGCAGCTTGGGGACTTCTGGGCGGCGTGAGCAGTTCTTC
CASSLGTSGRREQFF
>TRBV12-3/TRBV12-4|few|-|TRBJ2-7
TGTGCCAGCAGTTCTCGGGACTGGCCCTACGAGCAGTACTTC
CASSSRDWPYEQYF
>TRBV5-1|-|-|TRBJ2-3
TGCGCCAGCAGCTCGCAGCGGAGGGACACAGATACGCAGTATTTT
CASSSQRRDTDTQYF
>TRBV9|once|-|TRBJ2-5
TGTGCCAGCAGCGTATCCCCAATTACAGGGTGGCAAGAGACCCAGTACTTC
CASSVSPITGWQETQYF
>TRBV9|-|TRBD1|TRBJ1-6
TGTGCCAGCAGCCGAACGAGGGGACAGGGATCACCCCTCCACTTT
CASSRTRGQGSPLHF
>TRBV14|few|-|TRBJ2-1
TGTGCCAGCAGCCAAGGTTTAAAAGGGCAGGGTAAGGTCAATGAGCAGTTCTTC
CASSQGLKGQGKVNEQFF
>TRBV6-5|few|-|TRBJ1-1
TGTGCCAGCAGTTACATAGACCAGAGCACTGAAGCTTTCTTT
CASSYIDQSTEAFF
>TRBV29-1|few|-|TRBJ1-1
TGCAGCGTTGGGAGTCTTTACAGGGCCACTGAAGCTTTCTTT
CSVGSLYRATEAFF
>TRBV12-3/TRBV12-4|few|-|TRBJ2-3
TGTGCCAGCACCCTGGACAGAAACACAGATACGCAGTATTTT
CASTLDRNTDTQYF
>TRBV24-1|many|-|TRBJ2-2
TGTGCCACCAGTGATCCACTTACCGGGGAGCTGTTTTTT
CATSDPLTGELFF
>TRBV7-9|few|-|TRBJ2-1
TGTGCCAGCAGCTTAGCCGGTCAGGGGCCGTACAATGAGCAGTTCTTC
CASSLAGQGPYNEQFF
>TRBV9|few|-|TRBJ1-1
TGTGCCAGCAGCGGGTCCCGGGACACCATGAACACTGAAGCTTTCTTT
CASSGSRDTMNTEAFF
>TRBV7-3|-|TRBD2|TRBJ2-7
TGTGCCAGCAGCCCCTTGCGGGGGGAGGAGCAGTACTTC
CASSPLRGEEQYF
>TRBV20-1|-|-|TRBJ2-1
TGCAGTGCTAGACCTAGCATCCCCAATGAGCAGTTCTTC
CSARPSIPNEQFF
>TRBV5-1|few|TRBD1|TRBJ2-1
TGCGCCAGCAGCCCTGCCGGGACAGGGGGCTACAATGAGCAGTTCTTC
CASSPAGTGGYNEQFF
>TRBV11-2|-|-|TRBJ1-1
TGTGCCAGCAGCTCGACAAGCAACGTTAACACTGAAGCTTTCTTT
CASSSTSNVNTEAFF
>TRBV20-1|few|-|TRBJ2-7
TGCAGTGCTCGGACTCCCCTCTCCTACGAGCAGTACTTC
CSARTPLSYEQYF
>TRBV12-3/TRBV12-4|-|-|TRBJ2-5
TGTGCCAGCAGGCCCCAACCTCACTACAGTGGGACCCAGTACTTC
CASRPQPHYSGTQYF
>TRBV2|-|-|TRBJ1-4
TGTGCCAGCAGGAACCAAGGGGAAAAACTGTTTTTT
CASRNQGEKLFF
>TRBV12-3/TRBV12-4|few|-|TRBJ2-2
TGTGCCAGCAGTCTTAGTGGGGTGAGGCTGTTTTTT
CASSLSGVRLFF
>TRBV12-3/TRBV12-4|-|-|TRBJ2-7
TGTGCCAGCAGTTTTGCAGGGGCCCCCTACGAGCAGTACTTC
CASSFAGAPYEQYF
>TRBV5-1|few|-|TRBJ1-2
TGCGCCAGCAGCGGGGGCCCCGACAGCCATTCCTATGGCTACACCTTC
CASSGGPDSHSYGYTF
>TRBV9|-|TRBD2|TRBJ2-7
TGTGCCAGCAGCGGATCCGGGACTAGCGTCACCGAGCAGTACTTC
CASSGSGTSVTEQYF
>TRBV29-1|-|-|TRBJ1-1
TGCAGCGTCATACCTGGACCGGAGGGCACTGAAGCTTTCTTT
CSVIPGPEGTEAFF
>TRBV29-1|few|-|TRBJ2-6
TGCAGCGTTCAAGGGTTCCTCCGGGGCTCTGGGGCCAACGTCCTGACTTTC
CSVQGFLRGSGANVLTF
>TRBV6-2/TRBV6-3|few|-|TRBJ2-1
TGTGCCAGTTCTTTCCCGGGCCCCCCCAATGAGCAGTTCTTC
CASSFPGPPNEQFF
>TRBV5-5|-|-|TRBJ2-2
TGTGCCAGCAGCTCCGGGAGTAAAAGTGGGGACACCGGGGAGCTGTTTTTT
CASSSGSKSGDTGELFF
>TRBV5-5|few|-|TRBJ2-2
TGTGCCAGCAGCTTCGAGGGTTCCACCGGGGAGCTGTTTTTT
CASSFEGSTGELFF
>TRBV7-2|many|TRBD2|TRBJ2-7
TGTGCCAGCAGCTCGGGAAAGACTAGCGGGCGGTACGAGCAGTACTTC
CASSSGKTSGRYEQYF
>TRBV10-3|-|-|TRBJ2-1
TGTGCCATCAGTGGACAGACGAGCAATGAGCAGTTCTTC
CAISGQTSNEQFF
>TRBV25-1|-|-|TRBJ2-1
TGTGCCAGCAGTGACCTCTACGGAGGCGGAGCTGGAGATGAGCAGTTCTTC
CASSDLYGGGAGDEQFF
>TRBV7-3|few|-|TRBJ2-1
TGTGCCAGCAGTCAGGGGGTAGCGGGGAATGAGCAGTTCTTC
CASSQGVAGNEQFF
>TRBV9|-|-|TRBJ2-3
-
CASSVVGSGTKYF
>TRBV5-1|many|-|TRBJ2-1
TGCGCCAGCAGCTTGGGGGGGGTGAATGAGCAGTTCTTC
CASSLGGVNEQFF
>TRBV5-6|many|-|TRBJ2-1
TGTGCCAGCAGCTTGGGAGTAGCCGCTCATGAGCAGTTCTTC
CASSLGVAAHEQFF
>TRBV7-7|few|-|TRBJ2-7
TGTGCTAGCAGCCCAGGACCGGAGCCCACCTACGAGCAGTACTTC
CASSPGPEPTYEQYF
>TRBV20-1|many|-|TRBJ1-1
TGCAGTGCTCGTAGAATGAACACTGAAGCTTTCTTT
CSARRMNTEAFF
>TRBV20-1|few|TRBD2|TRBJ2-5
TGCAGTGCTAGACCCATAGCGGGACTCCTCCAAGAGACCCAGTACTTC
CSARPIAGLLQETQYF
>TRBV7-2|-|TRBD2|TRBJ2-7
TGTGCCAGTGGGGGTAGCGGGAGCCCCCGAGAGCAGTACTTC
CASGGSGSPREQYF
>TRBV7-9|-|TRBD2|TRBJ2-2
TGTGCCAGCGGGGAGGGGCCGAACACCGGGGAGCTGTTTTTT
CASGEGPNTGELFF
>TRBV6-2/TRBV6-3|many|-|TRBJ2-1
TGTGCCAGCACCCCACCCGGGATTGAGCAGTTCTTC
CASTPPGIEQFF
>TRBV6-1|-|-|TRBJ1-6
TGTGCCAGCAGTGATAGAGGGGGTAATTCACCCCTCCACTTT
CASSDRGGNSPLHF
>TRBV5-6|few|-|TRBJ1-4
TGTGCCAGCAGCTTACTACAGGGCTCAACTAATGAAAAACTGTTTTTT
CASSLLQGSTNEKLFF
>TRBV7-6|-|TRBD1|TRBJ2-1
TGTGCCAGCAGCCCGATAACAGGGGGACTTTCAAGCTCCTACAATGAGCAGTTCTTC
CASSPITGGLSSSYNEQFF
>TRBV12-3/TRBV12-4|many|-|TRBJ1-5
TGTGCCAGCAGTTTAAACGGCTATCAGCCCCAGCATTTT
CASSLNGYQPQHF
>TRBV18|-|-|TRBJ2-1
TGTGCCAGCTCACCTACGGACAGCCCGATAATAAATGAGCAGTTCTTC
CASSPTDSPIINEQFF